The count of the clone carrying this T cell receptor (beta chain) is one. The antigen is undetermined. This sample is part of a study of T cells in localized non-small cell lung cancer. Findings of the study overall: The highest T cell clonality was in uninvolved adjacent lung, above tumor. The tumor had only one region sequenced, so heterogeneity remains possible. Adjacent lung tissue had a median 57 of the top 100 clones found in the tumor.

In each case, adjacent lung free of atypia was taken at least 2 cm from the tumor margin. The method was immunoSEQ multiplex PCR; TCRdb's version includes in-frame clones alone and lacks a portion of them. The sample consists of some 1,000 clones, 25% to 30% of them appearing once. CDR1 is SGHDN and CDR2 is FVKESK in the germline V gene. Trimming left V 0 bases short and J 4 bases short, with 14 bases between. The CDR3 extends over 16 amino acids. The receptor comes from a woman aged 35-70 years with stage III lung adenocarcinoma. Sequencing used normal lung tissue next to the tumor, obtained before any cancer treatment. J is TRBJ2-3 and V is TRBV14, with D tentatively TRBD1 (5 bases). This CDR3 is CASSQERGIAADTQYF. The DNA of the CDR3 is TGTGCCAGCAGCCAAGAAAGGGGAATTGCTGCAGATACGCAGTATTTT.